Each of the 15 T cell receptor beta chains below was sequenced from the same sample in a study of technical replicates of blood from a few donors. Clones were read by immunoSEQ multiplex PCR, and TCRdb kept only the in-frame ones, dropping some. This sample has about 50,000 clones, with 90% to 97% found just once. The sample comprised T cells isolated from PBMCs. These receptors were taken from a human donor in good health.

The genes are TRBV5-1 and TRBJ1-1; D remains unclear. Germline CDR1 reads SGHRS; CDR2 reads YFSETQ. Trimming removed 4 bases at V and 3 bases at J, with 7 bases between. This CDR3 spans 12 amino acids. The CDR3 sequence: CASSIEDTEAFF. For the CDR3, the DNA is TGCGCCAGCAGCATCGAGGACACTGAAGCTTTCTTT.

The CDR3, as DNA: TGTGCCAGCAGTTACTCGACAGCAACTAATGAAAAACTGTTTTTT. The encoded protein is CASSYSTATNEKLFF. This rearrangement joins TRBV6-6 to TRBJ1-4; tentatively, D is TRBD1 (5 bases). CDR3 length equals 15 residues. Germline CDR1 reads MNHNY; CDR2 reads SVGAGI (reference sequence). Trimming took off 0 bases at V and 0 bases at J, with 5 bases between the two ends.

The V call is TRBV10-3, the J call TRBJ2-2, with 8 bases aligning to TRBD2. The CDR3 is 16 amino acids. Germline V gene sequence: CDR1 ENHRY, CDR2 SYGVKD. V dropped 6 bases and J dropped 6; count of bases not matched to a gene: 12. The CDR3, as DNA: TGTGCCATCAGGATGAGAAGCGGGAGAGTTGCCGGGGAGCTGTTTTTT. It encodes CAIRMRSGRVAGELFF.

The J gene is TRBJ2-7, the V gene TRBV6-6, with a tentative D call TRBD2 (6 bases). V lost 6 bases and J 4 bases, leaving 19 bases between the germline ends. The CDR3 length is 15 residues. Germline V gene data show CDR1 as MNHNY and CDR2 as SVGAGI (reference sequence). DNA for the CDR3: TGTGCCAGCAGGCGAACGACCGGGACTGCATACGAGCAGTACTTC. Protein product: CASRRTTGTAYEQYF.

CDR3 amino acids: CASSSPGSSGAYEQYF. The CDR3 DNA reads TGTGCCAGCAGTTCCCCAGGTTCTAGCGGGGCCTACGAGCAGTACTTC. V usage is TRBV28 and J usage is TRBJ2-7; 9 bases agree with TRBD2. J was trimmed by 2 bases and V by 4 bases; bases with no gene match: 9. Germline assignment: CDR1 MDHEN and CDR2 SYDVKM. CDR3 length equals 16 residues.

The chain has TRBV28 and TRBJ1-5, with D uncertain. The ends were cut back, 6 bases at V and 4 bases at J, with 7 bases in the middle. Germline lookup yields CDR1 MDHEN and CDR2 SYDVKM. The CDR3 length is 12 residues. The CDR3 here is CASRLVNQPQHF. The CDR3 DNA follows: TGTGCCAGCAGGCTAGTGAATCAGCCCCAGCATTTT.

V gene TRBV6-1 combines with J gene TRBJ2-1, with 7 bases lining up with TRBD1. Germline-derived CDR1 and CDR2 are MNHNS and SASEGT. The CDR3 sequence is 17 residues long. V trimming: 4 bases; J trimming: 7 bases; junction bases outside the gene matches: 16. The CDR3 sequence is CASSAPRQGSEGNEQFF. The CDR3 region has the DNA TGTGCCAGCAGTGCCCCCAGACAGGGTTCCGAAGGGAATGAGCAGTTCTTC.

The CDR3 here is CASSVASSGGSYEQYF. The CDR3 nucleotides are TGTGCCAGCAGCGTAGCCTCTAGCGGGGGCTCCTACGAGCAGTACTTC. This chain connects TRBV9 to TRBJ2-7; 10 bases match TRBD2. The trim removed 0 bases at V and 0 bases at J, leaving 3 bases unmatched. The CDR3 runs 16 residues. Germline V gene lookup returns CDR1 SGDLS and CDR2 YYNGEE.

V and J are TRBV9 and TRBJ1-2, with D perhaps matching TRBD1 (6 bases). The V end lost 0 bases, the J end lost 6 bases, and 12 bases lay between the germline ends. CDR3 size: 14 residues. The germline CDR1 and CDR2 sequences are SGDLS and YYNGEE. The CDR3 DNA reads TGTGCCAGCAGCGTAGAATTGGACAGCAATGGCTACACCTTC. It translates to CASSVELDSNGYTF.

This chain joins TRBV18 and TRBJ1-1; no clear D. This CDR3 region has 13 residues. Germline CDR1 reads KGHSH; CDR2 reads LQKENI. V shed 2 bases and J shed 0 bases, with 4 bases lying between them. The CDR3 DNA sequence: TGTGCCAGCTCACCATCAGTGAACACTGAAGCTTTCTTT. Translated: CASSPSVNTEAFF. Complete variable domain (other parts from reference TRBV18 and TRBJ1-1): NAGVMQNPRHLVRRRGQEARLRCSPMKGHSHVYWYRQLPEEGLKFMVYLQKENIIDESGMPKERFSAEFPKEGPSILRIQQVVRGDSAAYFCASSPSVNTEAFFGQGTRLTVV.

The CDR3 region has the DNA TGTGCCAGTGGAGGGACAGGGCCTTATGAGGCTTTCTTT. It is translated as CASGGTGPYEAFF. The rearrangement links TRBV6-5 to TRBJ1-1, with TRBD1 matching over 9 bases. The CDR3 loop spans 13 amino acids. The V segment lost 9 bases and the J segment 11 bases; nucleotides outside the gene matches: 13. The germline gives CDR1 MNHEY, CDR2 SVGAGI.

This clone appeared a single time. The chain uses TRBV7-2 and TRBJ2-1; maybe TRBD1 (6 bases). V was trimmed by 4 bases and J by 4 bases, leaving 14 bases between them. The CDR3 has 15 amino acids. The germline V gene has CDR1 SGHTA and CDR2 FQGNSA. CDR3 DNA sequence: TGTGCCAGCAGCTCCTACAGGGCAGCATACAATGAGCAGTTCTTC. It specifies CASSSYRAAYNEQFF.

Here the CDR3 DNA reads TGTGCCAGCAGTACCAATTACAGGGGGCTTCAGCCCCAGCATTTT. This gives the protein CASSTNYRGLQPQHF. J is TRBJ1-5 and V is TRBV28; TRBD1 agrees at 9 bases. Germline V CDR1 and CDR2: MDHEN, SYDVKM. The V gene end was trimmed by 5 bases and the J gene end by 6 bases; junction bases not matched to a gene: 8. The CDR3 is 15 residues long. Together with reference TRBV28 and TRBJ1-5, the CDR3 gives the full variable domain: DVKVTQSSRYLVKRTGEKVFLECVQDMDHENMFWYRQDPGLGLRLIYFSYDVKMKEKGDIPEGYSVSREKKERFSLILESASTNQTSMYLCASSTNYRGLQPQHFGDGTRLSIL.

The chain couples TRBV10-3 to TRBJ1-1; D is unresolved. Germline V gene lookup returns CDR1 ENHRY and CDR2 SYGVKD. The CDR3 contains 13 residues. With 10 bases removed from V and 3 bases from J, the gap between germline ends came to 15 bases. CDR3: CATGRSEDTEAFF. CDR3 nucleotide sequence: TGTGCCACGGGGAGAAGCGAGGACACTGAAGCTTTCTTT.

The rearrangement links TRBV6-6 to TRBJ2-7; perhaps TRBD2 as D (5 bases). The CDR3 covers 14 residues. The V and J ends lost 2 bases and 3 bases respectively, with 11 bases between them. CDR1 is MNHNY and CDR2 is SVGAGI in the germline V gene (reference sequence). The CDR3 bases are TGTGCCAGCAGTTACGGGGAGACGGTCTACGAGCAGTACTTC. Translating it yields CASSYGETVYEQYF.